The source of this T cell receptor (beta chain) is a study of T-cell reconstitution after alpha-beta-depleted transplantation in children. Study observations and caveats: The authors attributed T-cell counts and diversity one year after transplant mostly to newly produced T cells. Where alpha-beta T cells came from about two months after transplant was reportedly several hundred expanded graft clones.

This clonotype was picked up a small number of times. Its matching antigen is unknown. The germline V and J ends were trimmed by 0 bases and 4 bases, with 10 bases remaining between them. There are 14 residues in the CDR3. The germline V gene has CDR1 SGHNT and CDR2 YYREEE (reference sequence). The TCRbeta library incorporated unique molecular identifiers. TCRdb reanalysed the PCR reads using MiXCR and keeps one entry per CDR3 protein. The top ten clones hold 2% to 2.5% of a sample with 480,000 or so distinct CDR3 sequences, roughly a tenth of them seen once. This receptor was taken from a child aged 2 to 10 with inherited bone marrow failure, due to receive a stem cell transplant. The rearrangement joins TRBV5-4 to TRBJ1-2; D gene uncertain. The material sequenced was PBMCs, taken before TCRalphabeta/CD19-depleted stem cell transplant. CDR3 coding DNA: TGTGCCAGCAGCTTGGGGCCTGACACCTATGGCTACACCTTC. Its translation is CASSLGPDTYGYTF.